The 2 T cell receptor beta chains below were found in one sample sequenced in a study of cytomegalovirus exposure and HLA in healthy donors. PCR employed 60 Vbeta and 13 Jbeta primers. The repertoire was sequenced with immunoSEQ multiplex PCR; TCRdb's copy has only in-frame clones and lacks some. The sample lists under 200,000 clones, 62% occurring once. Material: PBMCs. Receptor source: a man aged 35 to 55 in good health and CMV-seronegative.

The chain's CDR3 is CAILGGADTIYF. CDR3 nucleotides: TGCGCCATCCTAGGGGGCGCGGACACCATATATTTT. The chain combines TRBV23-1 with TRBJ1-3; 7 nucleotides align to TRBD1. TRBV23-1 falls under the ORF class, with uncertain function. CDR3 length: 12 amino acids. Trimming at V came to 10 bases and at J to 8 bases, leaving 8 bases not matched to a gene.

The V gene is TRBV11-2, the J gene TRBJ2-2, with a tentative D call TRBD2 (6 bases). V was clipped by 4 bases and J by 2 bases, with 8 bases between them. In germline, CDR1 is SGHAT, CDR2 FQNNGV. The CDR3 extends over 14 amino acids. The CDR3 spells CASSSDYNTGELFF. The CDR3 nucleotides are TGTGCCAGCAGCTCGGACTACAACACCGGGGAGCTGTTTTTT.